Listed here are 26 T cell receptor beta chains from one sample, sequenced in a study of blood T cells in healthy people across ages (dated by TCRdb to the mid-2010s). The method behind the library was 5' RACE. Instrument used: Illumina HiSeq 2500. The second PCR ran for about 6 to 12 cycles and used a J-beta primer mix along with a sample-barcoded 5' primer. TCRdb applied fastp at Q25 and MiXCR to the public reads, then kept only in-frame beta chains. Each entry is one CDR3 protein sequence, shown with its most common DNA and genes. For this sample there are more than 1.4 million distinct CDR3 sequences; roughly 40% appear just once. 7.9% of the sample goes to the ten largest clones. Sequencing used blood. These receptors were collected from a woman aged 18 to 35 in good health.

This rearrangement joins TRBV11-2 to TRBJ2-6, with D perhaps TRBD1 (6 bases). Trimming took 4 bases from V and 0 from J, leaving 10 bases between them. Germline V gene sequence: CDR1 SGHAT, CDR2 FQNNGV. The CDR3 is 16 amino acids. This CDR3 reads CASSSPGASGANVLTF. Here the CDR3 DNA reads TGTGCCAGCAGCTCACCAGGGGCCTCTGGGGCCAACGTCCTGACTTTC.

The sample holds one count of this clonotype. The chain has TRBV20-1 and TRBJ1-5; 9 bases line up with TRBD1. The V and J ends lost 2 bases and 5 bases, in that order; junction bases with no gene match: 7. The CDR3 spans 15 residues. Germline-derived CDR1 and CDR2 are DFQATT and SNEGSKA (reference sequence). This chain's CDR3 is CSARSGGDRDQPQHF. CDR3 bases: TGCAGTGCTAGATCAGGCGGGGACAGGGATCAGCCCCAGCATTTT.

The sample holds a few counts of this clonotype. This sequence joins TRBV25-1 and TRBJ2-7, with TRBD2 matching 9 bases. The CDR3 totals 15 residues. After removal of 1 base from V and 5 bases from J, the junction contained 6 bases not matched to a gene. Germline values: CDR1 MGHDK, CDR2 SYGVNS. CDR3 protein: CASSEWVAGVHEQYF. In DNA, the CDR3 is TGTGCCAGCAGTGAATGGGTAGCGGGAGTGCACGAGCAGTACTTC.

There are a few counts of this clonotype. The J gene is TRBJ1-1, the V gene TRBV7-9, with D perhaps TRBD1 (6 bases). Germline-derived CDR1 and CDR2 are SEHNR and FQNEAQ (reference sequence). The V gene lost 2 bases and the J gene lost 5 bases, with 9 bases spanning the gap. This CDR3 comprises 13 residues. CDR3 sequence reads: CASSLLRGTEAFF. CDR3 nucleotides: TGTGCCAGCAGCTTATTGAGGGGGACTGAAGCTTTCTTT.

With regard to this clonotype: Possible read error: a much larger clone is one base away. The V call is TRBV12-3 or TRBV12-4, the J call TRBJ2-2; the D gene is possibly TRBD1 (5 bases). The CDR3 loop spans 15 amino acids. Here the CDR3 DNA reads TGTGCCAACAGTCCGGACACTGCGAACACCGGGGAGCTGTTTTTT. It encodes CANSPDTANTGELFF.

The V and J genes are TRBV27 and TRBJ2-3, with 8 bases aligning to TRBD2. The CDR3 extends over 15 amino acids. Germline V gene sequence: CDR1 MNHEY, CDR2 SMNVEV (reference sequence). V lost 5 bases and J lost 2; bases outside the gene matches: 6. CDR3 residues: CASSPDGRATDTQYF. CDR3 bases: TGTGCCAGCAGTCCCGACGGGAGGGCCACAGATACGCAGTATTTT.

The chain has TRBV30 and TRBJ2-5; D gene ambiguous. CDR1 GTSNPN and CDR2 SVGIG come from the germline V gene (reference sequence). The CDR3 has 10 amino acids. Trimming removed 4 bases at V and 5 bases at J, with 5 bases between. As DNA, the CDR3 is TGTGCCTGGAAACGGGAGACCCAGTACTTC. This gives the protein CAWKRETQYF.

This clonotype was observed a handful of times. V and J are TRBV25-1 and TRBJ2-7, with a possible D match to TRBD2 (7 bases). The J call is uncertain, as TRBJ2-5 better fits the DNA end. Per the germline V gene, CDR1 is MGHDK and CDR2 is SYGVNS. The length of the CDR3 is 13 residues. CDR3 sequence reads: CASWGGHLRTQYF. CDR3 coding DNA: TGTGCCAGCTGGGGGGGGCACCTTCGGACCCAGTACTTC.

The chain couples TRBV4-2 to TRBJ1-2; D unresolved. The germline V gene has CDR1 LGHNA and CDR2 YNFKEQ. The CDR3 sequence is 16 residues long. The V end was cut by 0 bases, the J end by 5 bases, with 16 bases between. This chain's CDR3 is CASSQDLQPQGYGYTF. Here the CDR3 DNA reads TGTGCCAGCAGCCAAGATCTACAGCCCCAAGGGTATGGCTACACCTTC.

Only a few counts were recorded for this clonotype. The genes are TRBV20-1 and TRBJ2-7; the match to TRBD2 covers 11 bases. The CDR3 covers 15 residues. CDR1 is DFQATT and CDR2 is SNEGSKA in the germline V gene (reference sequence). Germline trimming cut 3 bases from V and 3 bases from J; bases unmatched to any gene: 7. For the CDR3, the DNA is TGCAGTGCTAGCCCGCCGGGACTAGCGGTCTACGAGCAGTACTTC. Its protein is CSASPPGLAVYEQYF.

CDR3 sequence (DNA): TGCAGCGCACGGGAGATCGAGGAGTCACCCCTCCACTTT. Its protein is CSAREIEESPLHF. The rearrangement joins TRBV29-1 to TRBJ1-6; D gene uncertain. Trimming left V 7 bases short and J 10 bases short, with 17 bases between. This CDR3 contains 13 residues. Germline V gives CDR1 SQVTM, CDR2 ANQGSEA.

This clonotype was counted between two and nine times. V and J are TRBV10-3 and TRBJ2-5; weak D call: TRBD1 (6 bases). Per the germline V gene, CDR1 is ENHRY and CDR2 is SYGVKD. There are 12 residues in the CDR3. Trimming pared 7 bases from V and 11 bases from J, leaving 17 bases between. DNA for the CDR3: TGTGCCATCAATAGAATGGGGGCTGAGCAGTACTTC. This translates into CAINRMGAEQYF.

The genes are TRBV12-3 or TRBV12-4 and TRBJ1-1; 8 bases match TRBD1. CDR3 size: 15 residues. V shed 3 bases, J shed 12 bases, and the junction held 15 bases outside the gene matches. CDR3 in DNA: TGTGCCAGCAGTTTTAATCCACCAGGGGGCGCAAGGCCTTTCTTT. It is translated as CASSFNPPGGARPFF.

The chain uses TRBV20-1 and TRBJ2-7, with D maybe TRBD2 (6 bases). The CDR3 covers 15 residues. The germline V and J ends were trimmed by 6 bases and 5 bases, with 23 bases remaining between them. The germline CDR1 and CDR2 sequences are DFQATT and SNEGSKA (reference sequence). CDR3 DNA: TGCAGTGCACCCCTAGGTGGGGGACTTTGGGACGAGCAGTACTTC. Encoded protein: CSAPLGGGLWDEQYF.

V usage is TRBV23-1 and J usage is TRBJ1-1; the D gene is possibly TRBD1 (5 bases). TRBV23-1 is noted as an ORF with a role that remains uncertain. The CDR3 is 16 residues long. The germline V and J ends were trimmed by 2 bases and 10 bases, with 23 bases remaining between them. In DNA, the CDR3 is TGCGCCAGCAGTCAAGCGCAGGGAATGTCCCCCTCCGGAGCTTTCTTT. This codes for CASSQAQGMSPSGAFF.

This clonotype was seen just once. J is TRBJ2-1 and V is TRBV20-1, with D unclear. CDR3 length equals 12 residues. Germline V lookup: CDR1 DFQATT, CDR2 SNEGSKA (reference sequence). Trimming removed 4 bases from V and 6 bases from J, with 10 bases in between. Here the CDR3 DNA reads TGCAGTGCTACCACTCAGTGCAATGAGCAGTTCTTC. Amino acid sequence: CSATTQCNEQFF.

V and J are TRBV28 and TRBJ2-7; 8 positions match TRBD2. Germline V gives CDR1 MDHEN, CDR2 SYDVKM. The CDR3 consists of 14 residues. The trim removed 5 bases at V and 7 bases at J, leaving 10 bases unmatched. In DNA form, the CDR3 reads TGTGCCAGCAGTAAGGGGGGCGTAGCGGGGGAGCAGTACTTC. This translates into CASSKGGVAGEQYF.

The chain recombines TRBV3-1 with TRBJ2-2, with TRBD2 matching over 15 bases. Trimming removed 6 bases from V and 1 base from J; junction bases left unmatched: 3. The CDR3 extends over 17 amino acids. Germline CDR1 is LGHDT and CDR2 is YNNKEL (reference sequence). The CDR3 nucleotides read TGTGCCAGCAGGCTGGGACTAGCGGGGGGGAACACCGGGGAGCTGTTTTTT. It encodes CASRLGLAGGNTGELFF.

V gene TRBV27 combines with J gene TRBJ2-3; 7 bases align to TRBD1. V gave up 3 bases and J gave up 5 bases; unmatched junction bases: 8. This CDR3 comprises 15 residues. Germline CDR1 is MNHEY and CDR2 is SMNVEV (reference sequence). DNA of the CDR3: TGTGCCAGCAGTTTTGAGGGGGCGCTTCGAGATACGCAGTATTTT. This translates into CASSFEGALRDTQYF.

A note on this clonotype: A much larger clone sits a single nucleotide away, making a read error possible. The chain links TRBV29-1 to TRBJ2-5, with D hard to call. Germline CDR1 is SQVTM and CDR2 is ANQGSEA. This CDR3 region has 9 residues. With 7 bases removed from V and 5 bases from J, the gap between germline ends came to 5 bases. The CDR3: CSGCETQYF. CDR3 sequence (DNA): TGCAGCGGGTGTGAGACCCAGTACTTC.

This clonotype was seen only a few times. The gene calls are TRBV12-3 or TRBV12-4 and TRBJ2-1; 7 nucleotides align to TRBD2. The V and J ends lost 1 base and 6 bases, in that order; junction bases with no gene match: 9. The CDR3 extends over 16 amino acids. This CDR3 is CASSLGGGLEGNEQFF. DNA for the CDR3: TGTGCCAGCAGTTTAGGGGGCGGACTAGAAGGCAATGAGCAGTTCTTC.

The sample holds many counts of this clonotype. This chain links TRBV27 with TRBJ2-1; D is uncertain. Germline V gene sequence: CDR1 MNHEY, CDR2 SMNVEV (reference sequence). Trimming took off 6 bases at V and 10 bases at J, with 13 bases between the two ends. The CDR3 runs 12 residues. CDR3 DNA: TGTGCCAGCAGCCTACGTGATGGGGAGCAGTTCTTC. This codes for CASSLRDGEQFF.

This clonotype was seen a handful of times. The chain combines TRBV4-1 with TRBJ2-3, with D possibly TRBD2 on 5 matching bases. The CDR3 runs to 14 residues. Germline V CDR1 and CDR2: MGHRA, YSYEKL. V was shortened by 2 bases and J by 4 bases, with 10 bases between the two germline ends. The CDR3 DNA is TGCGCCAGCAGCCAATGGAAGAGGGCAGATACGCAGTATTTT. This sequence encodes CASSQWKRADTQYF.

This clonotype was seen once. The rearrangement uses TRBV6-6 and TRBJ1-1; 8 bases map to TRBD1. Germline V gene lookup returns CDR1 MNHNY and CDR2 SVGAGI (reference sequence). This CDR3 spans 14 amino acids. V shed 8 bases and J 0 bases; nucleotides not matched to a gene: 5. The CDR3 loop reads CASDKDRVNTEAFF. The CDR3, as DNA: TGTGCCAGCGATAAGGACAGGGTGAACACTGAAGCTTTCTTT.

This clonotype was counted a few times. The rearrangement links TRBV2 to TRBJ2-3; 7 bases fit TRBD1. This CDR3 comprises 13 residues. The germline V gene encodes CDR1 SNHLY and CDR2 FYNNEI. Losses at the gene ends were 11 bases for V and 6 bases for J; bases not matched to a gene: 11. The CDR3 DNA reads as TGTGCCGCGACCGGGGACAGTATCGATACGCAGTATTTT. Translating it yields CAATGDSIDTQYF.

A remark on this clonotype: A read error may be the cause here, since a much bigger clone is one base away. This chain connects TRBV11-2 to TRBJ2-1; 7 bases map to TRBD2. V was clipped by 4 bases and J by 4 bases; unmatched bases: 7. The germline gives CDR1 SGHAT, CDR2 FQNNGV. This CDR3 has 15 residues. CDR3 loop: CASSSVTSLYNEQFF. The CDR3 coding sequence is TGTGCCAGCAGCTCAGTGACTAGCCTATACAATGAGCAGTTCTTC.